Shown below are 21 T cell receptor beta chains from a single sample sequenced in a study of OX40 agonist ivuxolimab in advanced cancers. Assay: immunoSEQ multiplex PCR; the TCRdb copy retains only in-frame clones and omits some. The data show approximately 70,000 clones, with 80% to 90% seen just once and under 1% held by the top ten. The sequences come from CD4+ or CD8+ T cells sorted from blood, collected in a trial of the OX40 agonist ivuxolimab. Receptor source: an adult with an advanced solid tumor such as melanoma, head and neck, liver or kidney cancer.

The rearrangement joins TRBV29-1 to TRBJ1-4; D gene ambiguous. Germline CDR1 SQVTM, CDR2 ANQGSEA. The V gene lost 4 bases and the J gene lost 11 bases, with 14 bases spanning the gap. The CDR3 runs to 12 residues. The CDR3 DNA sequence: TGCAGCGTTGGGGGTACAGAGGAGAAACTGTTTTTT. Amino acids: CSVGGTEEKLFF. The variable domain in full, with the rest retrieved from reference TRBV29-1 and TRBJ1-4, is SAVISQKPSRDICQRGTSLTIQCQVDSQVTMMFWYRQQPGQSLTLIATANQGSEATYESGFVIDKFPISRPNLTFSTLTVSNMSPEDSSIYLCSVGGTEEKLFFGSGTQLSVL.

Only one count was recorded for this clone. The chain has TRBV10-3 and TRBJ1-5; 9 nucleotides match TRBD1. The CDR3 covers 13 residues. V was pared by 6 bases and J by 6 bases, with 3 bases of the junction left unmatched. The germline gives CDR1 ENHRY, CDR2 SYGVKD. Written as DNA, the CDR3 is TGTGCCATCAGCGGGACAGGGAGTCAGCCCCAGCATTTT. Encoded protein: CAISGTGSQPQHF.

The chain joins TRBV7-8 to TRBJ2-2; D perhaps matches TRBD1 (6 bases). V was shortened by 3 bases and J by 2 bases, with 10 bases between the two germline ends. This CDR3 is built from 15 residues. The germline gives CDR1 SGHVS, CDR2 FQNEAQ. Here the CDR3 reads CASSFRDINTGELFF. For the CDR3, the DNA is TGTGCCAGCAGCTTCCGGGACATCAACACCGGGGAGCTGTTTTTT.

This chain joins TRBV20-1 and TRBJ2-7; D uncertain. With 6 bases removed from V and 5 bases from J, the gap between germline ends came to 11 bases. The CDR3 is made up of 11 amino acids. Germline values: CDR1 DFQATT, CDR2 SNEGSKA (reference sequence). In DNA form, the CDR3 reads TGCAGTGCGCCAGAGGTCCACGAGCAGTACTTC. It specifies CSAPEVHEQYF.

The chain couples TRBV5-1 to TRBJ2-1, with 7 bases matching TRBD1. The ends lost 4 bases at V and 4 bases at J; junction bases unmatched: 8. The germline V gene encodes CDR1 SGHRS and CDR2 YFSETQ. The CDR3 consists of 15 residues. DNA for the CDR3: TGCGCCAGCAGCATTACCCCGGGACAGTACAATGAGCAGTTCTTC. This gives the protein CASSITPGQYNEQFF.

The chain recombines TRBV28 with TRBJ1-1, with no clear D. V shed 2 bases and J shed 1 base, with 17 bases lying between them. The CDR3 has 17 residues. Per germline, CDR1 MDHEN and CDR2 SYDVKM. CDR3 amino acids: CASSLDEVTRRNTEAFF. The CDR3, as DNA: TGTGCCAGCAGTTTAGATGAGGTGACAAGAAGGAACACTGAAGCTTTCTTT.

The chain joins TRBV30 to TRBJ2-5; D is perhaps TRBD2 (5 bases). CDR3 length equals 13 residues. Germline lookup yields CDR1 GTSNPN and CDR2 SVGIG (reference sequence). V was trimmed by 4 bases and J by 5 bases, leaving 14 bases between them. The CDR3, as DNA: TGTGCCTGGAAAGGGATGGGCGGGGAGACCCAGTACTTC. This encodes CAWKGMGGETQYF.

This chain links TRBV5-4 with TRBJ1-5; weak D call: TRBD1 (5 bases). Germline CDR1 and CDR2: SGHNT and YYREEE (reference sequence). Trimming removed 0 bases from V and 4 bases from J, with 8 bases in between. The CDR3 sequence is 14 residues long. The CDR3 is CASSLAGPNQPQHF. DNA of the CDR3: TGTGCCAGCAGCTTGGCGGGACCGAATCAGCCCCAGCATTTT.

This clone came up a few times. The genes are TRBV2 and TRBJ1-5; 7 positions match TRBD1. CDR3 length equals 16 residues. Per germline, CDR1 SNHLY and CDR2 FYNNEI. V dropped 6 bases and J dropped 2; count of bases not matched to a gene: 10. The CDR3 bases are TGTGCCAGCAGGAAGGAGGGGGCGATTGGCAATCAGCCCCAGCATTTT. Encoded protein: CASRKEGAIGNQPQHF.

For the CDR3, the DNA is TGCAGCGTGGGACGGCCGAACACCGGGGAGCTGTTTTTT. Translation gives CSVGRPNTGELFF. The J gene is TRBJ2-2, the V gene TRBV29-1; D tentatively reads TRBD1 or TRBD2 (5 bases each). CDR1 is SQVTM, CDR2 ANQGSEA, per germline. With 6 bases removed from V and 0 bases from J, the gap between germline ends came to 8 bases. This CDR3 contains 13 residues.

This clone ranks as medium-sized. The CDR3 region is CASSLHTEAFF. CDR3 nucleotide sequence: TGTGCCAGCAGTTTACACACTGAAGCTTTCTTT. The J gene is TRBJ1-1, the V gene TRBV28; D is uncertain. CDR1 and CDR2 (germline): MDHEN, SYDVKM. The CDR3 covers 11 residues. The V end was cut by 2 bases, the J end by 3 bases, with 1 base between.

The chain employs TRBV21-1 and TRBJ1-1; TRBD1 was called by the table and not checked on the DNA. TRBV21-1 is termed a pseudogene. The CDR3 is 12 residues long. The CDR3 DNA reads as TGTGCCAGCAATGACAGGGGCACTGAAGCTTTCTTT. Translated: CASNDRGTEAFF.

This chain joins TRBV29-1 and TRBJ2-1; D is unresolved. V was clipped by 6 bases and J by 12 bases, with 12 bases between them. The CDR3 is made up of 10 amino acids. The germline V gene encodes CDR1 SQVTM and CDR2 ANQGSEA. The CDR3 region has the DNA TGCAGCGTCTTAGTTCAAAGGCAGTTCTTC. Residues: CSVLVQRQFF.

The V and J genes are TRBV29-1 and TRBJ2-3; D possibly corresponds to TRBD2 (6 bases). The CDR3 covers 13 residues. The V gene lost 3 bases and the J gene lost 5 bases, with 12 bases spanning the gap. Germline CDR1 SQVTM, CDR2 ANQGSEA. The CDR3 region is CSVEGGVGDTQYF. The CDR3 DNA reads TGCAGCGTTGAGGGCGGGGTGGGAGATACGCAGTATTTT.

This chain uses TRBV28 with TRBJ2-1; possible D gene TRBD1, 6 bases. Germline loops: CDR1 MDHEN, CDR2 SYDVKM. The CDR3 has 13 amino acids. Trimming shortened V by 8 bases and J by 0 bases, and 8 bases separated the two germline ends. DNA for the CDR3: TGTGCCAGCCTGGACAGCTCCTACAATGAGCAGTTCTTC. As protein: CASLDSSYNEQFF. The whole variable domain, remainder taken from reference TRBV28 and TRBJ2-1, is DVKVTQSSRYLVKRTGEKVFLECVQDMDHENMFWYRQDPGLGLRLIYFSYDVKMKEKGDIPEGYSVSREKKERFSLILESASTNQTSMYLCASLDSSYNEQFFGPGTRLTVL.

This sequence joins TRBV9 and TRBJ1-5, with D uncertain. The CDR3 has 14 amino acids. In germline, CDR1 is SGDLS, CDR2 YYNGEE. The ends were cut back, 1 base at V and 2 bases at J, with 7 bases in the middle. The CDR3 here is CASSVWGGNQPQHF. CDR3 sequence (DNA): TGTGCCAGCAGCGTATGGGGAGGCAATCAGCCCCAGCATTTT.

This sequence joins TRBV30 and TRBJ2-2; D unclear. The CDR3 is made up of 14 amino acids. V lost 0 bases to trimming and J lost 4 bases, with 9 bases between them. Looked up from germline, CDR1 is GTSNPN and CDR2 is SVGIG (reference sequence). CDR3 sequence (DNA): TGTGCCTGGAGTGTCCTTGGAGCCACCGGGGAGCTGTTTTTT. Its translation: CAWSVLGATGELFF.

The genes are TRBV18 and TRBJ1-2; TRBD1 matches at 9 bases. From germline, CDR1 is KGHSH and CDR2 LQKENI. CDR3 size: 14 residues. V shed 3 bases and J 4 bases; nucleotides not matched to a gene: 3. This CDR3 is CASSPGTGSYGYTF. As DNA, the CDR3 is TGTGCCAGCTCACCCGGGACAGGGTCCTATGGCTACACCTTC. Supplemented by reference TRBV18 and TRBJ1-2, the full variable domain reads NAGVMQNPRHLVRRRGQEARLRCSPMKGHSHVYWYRQLPEEGLKFMVYLQKENIIDESGMPKERFSAEFPKEGPSILRIQQVVRGDSAAYFCASSPGTGSYGYTFGSGTRLTVV.

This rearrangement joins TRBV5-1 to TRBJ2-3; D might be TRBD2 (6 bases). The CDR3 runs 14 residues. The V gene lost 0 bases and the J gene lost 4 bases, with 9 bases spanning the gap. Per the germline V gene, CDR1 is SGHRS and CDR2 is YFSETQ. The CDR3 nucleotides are TGCGCCAGCAGCTTGGACCCGGGGGCAGATACGCAGTATTTT. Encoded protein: CASSLDPGADTQYF.

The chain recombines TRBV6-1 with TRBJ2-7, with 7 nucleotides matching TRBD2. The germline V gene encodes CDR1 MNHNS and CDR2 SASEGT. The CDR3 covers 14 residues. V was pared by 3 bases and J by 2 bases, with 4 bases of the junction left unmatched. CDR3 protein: CASSDSAGTYEQYF. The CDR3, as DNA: TGTGCCAGCAGTGATTCAGCGGGGACCTACGAGCAGTACTTC.

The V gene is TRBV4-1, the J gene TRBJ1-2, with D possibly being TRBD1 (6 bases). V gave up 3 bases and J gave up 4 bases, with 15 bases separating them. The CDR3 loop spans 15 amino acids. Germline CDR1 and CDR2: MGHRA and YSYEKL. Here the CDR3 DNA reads TGCGCCAGCAGCCACCCTCGGGACATCTCCTATGGCTACACCTTC. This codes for CASSHPRDISYGYTF.